The entry below describes one TCR beta chain. Its antigen is as yet unknown. V shed 0 bases and J shed 5 bases, with 13 bases lying between them. The CDR3 contains 15 residues. The germline CDR1 and CDR2 sequences are LNHNV and YYDKDF (reference sequence). This entry belongs to a study of T cells in localized non-small cell lung cancer. The study, taken as a whole, reports: Higher adjacent-lung clonality was associated with shorter survival. Median detection of top 100 tumor clones in adjacent lung was about 52 clones.

Only in-frame clones appear in the TCRdb table, and some are missing; sequencing was by immunoSEQ multiplex PCR. Here the sample spans approximately 1,500 clones, around a fifth being singletons. The receptor's source is a male donor older than 55 with stage III squamous cell lung carcinoma. The chain couples TRBV15 to TRBJ2-5; D is possibly TRBD1 (5 bases). The sample in question was normal lung tissue next to the tumor, obtained before any cancer treatment. Here the CDR3 reads CATSRDRGSGETQYF. The CDR3 DNA reads as TGTGCCACCAGCAGAGATAGGGGTTCAGGGGAGACCCAGTACTTC.